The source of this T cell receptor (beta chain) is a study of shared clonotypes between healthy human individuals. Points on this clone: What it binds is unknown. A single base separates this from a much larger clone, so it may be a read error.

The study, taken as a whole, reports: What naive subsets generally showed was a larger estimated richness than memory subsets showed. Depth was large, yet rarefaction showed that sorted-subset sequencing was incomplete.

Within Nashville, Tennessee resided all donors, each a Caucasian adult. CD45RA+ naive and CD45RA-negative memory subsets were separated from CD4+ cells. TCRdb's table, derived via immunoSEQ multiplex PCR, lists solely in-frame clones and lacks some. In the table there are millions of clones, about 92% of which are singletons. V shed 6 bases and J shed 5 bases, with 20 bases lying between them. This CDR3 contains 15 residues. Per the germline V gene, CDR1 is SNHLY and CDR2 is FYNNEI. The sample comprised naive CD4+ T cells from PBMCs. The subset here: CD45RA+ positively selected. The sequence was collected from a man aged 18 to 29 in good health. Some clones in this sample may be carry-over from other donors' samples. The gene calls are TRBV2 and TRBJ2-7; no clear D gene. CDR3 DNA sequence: TGTGCCAGCAGGGTAGACGGGTTGGGGTCCCACGAGCAGTACTTC. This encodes CASRVDGLGSHEQYF.